This TCR beta chain was found in a study of blood T cell repertoires in COVID-19. Trimming took 5 bases from V and 7 from J, leaving 8 bases between them. The germline V gene encodes CDR1 SNHLY and CDR2 FYNNEI. This CDR3 is 12 amino acids long. This clone was observed a few times. Some clones are missing from TCRdb's copy, which holds only in-frame ones; the method was immunoSEQ multiplex PCR. The table lists under 300,000 clones, about four fifths of them singletons, with roughly a tenth in the top ten. Sequenced: peripheral blood. The receptor comes from a woman older than 75 with acute or convalescent COVID-19. The chain links TRBV2 to TRBJ2-2; D gene uncertain. The CDR3 region has the DNA TGTGCCAGCAGTCCCGTTGTCGGGGAGCTGTTTTTT. Encoded protein: CASSPVVGELFF.